This paragraph covers one T cell receptor (beta chain) sequence. Its antigen is not identified. RNA, at about 0.5 to 1 ug, was reverse transcribed with random hexamers. Amplification of the TCR beta CDR3 was carried out by immunoSEQ multiplex PCR, which spanned a total of 54 Vbeta and 13 Jbeta segments. TCRdb fed the immunoSEQ multiplex PCR reads into MiXCR, producing one record per CDR3 protein. The sample shows some 200,000 distinct CDR3 sequences, around 90% of them seen only once. Unmatched junction bases numbered 7, after V lost 6 bases and J lost 5 bases. The CDR3 has 14 amino acids. The source of the sample is a study of CD8 T cells in Susac syndrome. Background on the study: When blood was drawn, the patients with Susac syndrome were therapy-naive, on corticosteroids, or on intravenous immunoglobulin alone. Study outcomes and limitations: In Susac syndrome, the CD4+ T cell repertoires did not show clonal expansion.

The TCR comes from a human donor with Susac syndrome. The sample comprised CD4+ T cells from PBMCs. The chain is built from TRBV12-3 or TRBV12-4 and TRBJ1-2; the match to TRBD1 covers 9 bases. The DNA for the CDR3 is TGTGCCAGCAGGACCGGGACAGGGACGTATGGCTACACCTTC. Amino acids: CASRTGTGTYGYTF.